This entry concerns a single TCR beta chain. No cognate antigen has been identified for it. Per-base qualities were not stored, and no clone one base away is much larger. These data are taken from a study of blood T cell repertoires in COVID-19 (dated by TCRdb to about 2020). As for the study more broadly: Collaborator samples came from the United States, Italy and Spain and covered acute and convalescent phases of COVID-19. The material from the prospective study consisted of cDNA or gDNA derived from T cells, B-cell-depleted T cells, or PBMCs. The dataset comprised deeply sampled blood TCRbeta repertoires from subjects exposed to, actively infected with, or recovered from COVID-19. The repertoires were released in a freely available public database meant as a resource for research on the immune response to SARS-CoV-2. The samples were drawn from the first 160 participants of the ongoing ImmuneRACE study and from over 950 subjects provided by 6 global collaborators. Sample metadata almost always included a de-identified subject ID, COVID-19 status, age in years and sex. Where available, HLA class I and class II types were obtained from metadata supplied by the sample provider rather than from assay-based typing.

Overall study results and their limits: Clinical and demographic metadata were provided uncurated, with the amount varying by source and participant.

The immunoSEQ Assay, a bias-controlled multiplex PCR, was used to amplify TCRbeta CDR3 regions from genomic DNA. The authors processed their data as follows. The number of nucleated cells in each sample was estimated from the amplification of reference gene primers within the assay. Sequence reads were collapsed and filtered to measure the absolute abundance of every unique TCRbeta CDR3 rearrangement. For each sample, productive Simpson clonality was calculated as the square root of Simpson's diversity index across productive rearrangements. The table was pulled from immuneACCESS by TCRdb, which kept in-frame rearrangements only. Such tables lose some clones; where checked, under half of the loss comes from unresolved V genes, and the rest has no known cause. V, J and clone size are taken as reported in that table, and D and trimming were inferred from the DNA itself. This sample has around 190,000 clones in its table, and 75% to 90% of those were observed once. About 7% of the sample is in the top ten clones.

The collaborating institutions used their own protocols to collect whole blood in K2EDTA tubes. For TCRbeta analysis, collaborators shipped samples as frozen whole blood, isolated PBMCs, or DNA extracted from either of those sample types. From V the trimming removes 5 bases and from J it removes 5 bases, while the gene matches leave 4 bases of the junction unaccounted for. The CDR3 numbers 13 residues from cysteine through phenylalanine. Kept here is only the CDR3 DNA, which spans 39 bases and is read in frame from base 1. The germline V gene (reference sequence) yields LNHDA for CDR1 and SQIVND for CDR2.

This sequence originates from a man between 60 and 75 years old with acute or convalescent COVID-19. This sequence uses TRBV19 and TRBJ1-1; 8 junctional bases match TRBD1. Sample: peripheral blood. Here the CDR3 is given as CASSQGAWTEAFF. The nucleotide sequence reads as follows: TGTGCCAGTAGTCAGGGGGCTTGGACTGAAGCTTTCTTT.